Listed below are T cell receptor beta chains from one sample, sequenced in a study of blood T cell repertoires in COVID-19. Some clones are missing from TCRdb's copy, which holds only in-frame ones; the method was immunoSEQ multiplex PCR. The sample lists tens of thousands of clones, around 86% seen once, with approximately 29% in the top ten. The sample comprised peripheral blood. The receptors here all came from a human donor in a cohort sampled during active COVID-19. Each CDR3 is given with its conserved first and last residue. The D gene is left open where the match is weak. Not every row has a clone size; where given, it reads once, few, many or a size class.

clone_size j_call v_call d_call cdr3_aa cdr3_nt
. TRBJ2-2 TRBV28 TRBD2 CASSFLAGGTGELFF TGTGCCAGCAGTTTCCTAGCGGGAGGCACCGGGGAGCTGTTTTTT
. TRBJ2-3 TRBV9 TRBD2 CASRATSGFTDTQYF TGTGCCAGCAGGGCAACTAGCGGGTTTACAGATACGCAGTATTTT
once TRBJ2-7 TRBV5-1 TRBD2 CASSPATGGSEQYF TGCGCCAGCAGCCCCGCGACGGGGGGGTCCGAGCAGTACTTC
. TRBJ1-2 TRBV29-1 TRBD1 CSVQGQANYGYTF TGCAGCGTTCAAGGACAGGCGAACTATGGCTACACCTTC
few TRBJ1-5 TRBV9 . CASSGWDTNQPQHF TGTGCCAGCAGCGGATGGGACACTAATCAGCCCCAGCATTTT
. TRBJ2-3 TRBV5-1 TRBD2 CASSTGTSGDTQYF TGCGCCAGCAGTACCGGGACTAGCGGAGATACGCAGTATTTT
. TRBJ1-1 TRBV7-3 . CASSLGRGNTEAFF TGTGCCAGCAGCTTAGGGAGAGGGAACACTGAAGCTTTCTTT
few TRBJ2-7 TRBV5-4 . CASSLTGRGYEQYF TGTGCCAGCAGCCTCACAGGGAGGGGCTACGAGCAGTACTTC
. TRBJ2-7 TRBV28 . CASSSRTGRSYEQYF TGTGCCAGCAGTTCGCGGACGGGGAGGTCCTACGAGCAGTACTTC
. TRBJ1-1 TRBV12-3/TRBV12-4 . CASTPYFAPEAFF TGTGCCAGCACCCCATACTTTGCCCCTGAAGCTTTCTTT
. TRBJ1-2 TRBV5-1 TRBD1 CASSWGLGQGAGGYTF TGCGCCAGCAGCTGGGGTTTGGGACAGGGGGCCGGTGGCTACACCTTC
. TRBJ1-1 TRBV7-9 . CASSLQNTEAFF TGTGCCAGCAGCTTACAGAACACTGAAGCTTTCTTT
. TRBJ2-3 TRBV7-6 TRBD1 CASSLKATGFYTDTQYF TGTGCCAGCAGCTTAAAGGCGACAGGGTTTTACACAGATACGCAGTATTTT
. TRBJ1-1 TRBV9 . CASSVGPGQPKNTEAFF TGTGCCAGCAGCGTAGGCCCCGGACAACCAAAGAACACTGAAGCTTTCTTT
. TRBJ2-2 TRBV29-1 TRBD1 CSVGQGGGELFF TGCAGCGTTGGACAGGGCGGCGGGGAGCTGTTTTTT
. TRBJ2-7 TRBV11-2 . CASSRVGSPFSYEQYF TGTGCCAGCAGCCGAGTGGGCTCCCCTTTTAGCTACGAGCAGTACTTC
. TRBJ1-5 TRBV6-1 TRBD1 CASSESGGWGNQPQHF TGTGCCAGCAGTGAATCAGGGGGGTGGGGCAATCAGCCCCAGCATTTT
. TRBJ2-1 TRBV28 . CASSFRGGGYNEQFF TGTGCCAGCAGTTTTCGGGGAGGTGGGTACAATGAGCAGTTCTTC
once TRBJ1-5 TRBV2 TRBD1 CASSEAGAGGGQPQHF TGTGCCAGCAGTGAAGCGGGCGCAGGGGGCGGTCAGCCCCAGCATTTT
medium-sized TRBJ2-1 TRBV28 TRBD2 CASSLTLPGLAGGGSSYNEQFF TGTGCCAGCAGCTTAACTTTGCCGGGACTAGCGGGAGGGGGTAGCTCCTACAATGAGCAGTTCTTC
. TRBJ2-2 TRBV5-1 TRBD1 CASMSLRGLSMDTGELFF TGCGCCAGCATGTCACTCAGGGGGCTTAGTATGGACACCGGGGAGCTGTTTTTT
. TRBJ2-7 TRBV25-1 . CASSHYEQYF TGTGCCAGCAGCCACTACGAGCAGTACTTC
. TRBJ2-2 TRBV7-2 TRBD2 CASSLGGLAGAPGELFF TGTGCCAGCAGCTTAGGTGGGCTAGCGGGCGCGCCCGGGGAGCTGTTTTTT
. TRBJ1-2 TRBV11-2 . CASSSPPGFGYTF TGTGCCAGCAGCTCCCCCCCCGGGTTTGGCTACACCTTC